The clone carrying this T cell receptor beta chain was seen more than once but under ten times. The antigen remains unidentified. This entry is derived from a study of response to subunit inactivated influenza vaccine. A single record per CDR3 protein comes from TCRdb applying MiXCR to the RT-PCR reads. The sample carries about 530,000 distinct CDR3 sequences, about 11% recorded once. Study-level points and caveats: A suggestion made by the authors is that each seasonal influenza vaccination recruits few new T cells.

Germline trimming cut 4 bases from V and 7 bases from J; bases unmatched to any gene: 12. CDR1 SQVTM and CDR2 ANQGSEA come from the germline V gene. This CDR3 region has 15 residues. Specimen: PBMCs from blood, collected on the day of vaccination. The V gene is TRBV29-1, the J gene TRBJ2-7, with TRBD2 identical over 11 bases. The TCR was taken from a man between 50 and 59 years old who received an inactivated influenza vaccine. The CDR3 loop is CSVASGGLAGGEQYF. CDR3 in DNA: TGCAGCGTTGCCTCCGGGGGGCTAGCGGGAGGTGAGCAGTACTTC.